This passage covers 25 T cell receptor beta chains from one sample sequenced in a study of T cell repertoires in cytomegalovirus infection. TCRdb re-derived calls from the reads in MiXCR, one entry per CDR3 protein. Counted here are some 180,000 distinct CDR3 sequences, nearly 9.5% occurring once; the ten biggest clones make up roughly 5.1%. Specimen: PBMCs. These receptors all come from a human donor in good health (CMV status not recorded). Some clones in this sample may be carry-over from other donors' samples.

This clonotype was counted ten times or more. The chain is built from TRBV28 and TRBJ1-4; D not certain. This CDR3 comprises 14 residues. The ends were cut back, 2 bases at V and 6 bases at J, with 10 bases in the middle. Germline V gene lookup returns CDR1 MDHEN and CDR2 SYDVKM. The CDR3 bases are TGTGCCAGCAGTTTAACAGCGTACTATGAAAAACTGTTTTTT. Its protein is CASSLTAYYEKLFF.

This clonotype came up many times. The chain joins TRBV28 to TRBJ1-5; 10 bases fit TRBD1. With 8 bases clipped from V and 7 bases from J, the junction kept 11 bases outside the gene matches. The CDR3 is made up of 15 amino acids. The germline gives CDR1 MDHEN, CDR2 SYDVKM. CDR3 DNA: TGTGCCAGCCGCATCCCGGACAGGGGGGTACAGCCCCAGCATTTT. It translates to CASRIPDRGVQPQHF.

This clonotype was seen at least ten times. V usage is TRBV7-9 and J usage is TRBJ1-2, with TRBD1 matching over 7 bases. The CDR3 covers 19 residues. J gave up 2 bases and V 2 bases, and 17 bases lay outside the gene matches. Germline loops: CDR1 SEHNR, CDR2 FQNEAQ (reference sequence). CDR3 region: CASSLPTTFTGDRNYGYTF. Written as DNA, the CDR3 is TGTGCCAGCAGCTTACCCACGACGTTTACAGGGGACCGGAACTATGGCTACACCTTC.

This clonotype was picked up a small number of times. The chain combines TRBV6-1 with TRBJ2-7; D call uncertain. Trimming left V 11 bases short and J 4 bases short, with 12 bases between. This CDR3 is 11 amino acids long. The germline V gene has CDR1 MNHNS and CDR2 SASEGT. CDR3 DNA sequence: TGTGCCTCAGCAGCCTCATACGAGCAGTACTTC. Translation gives CASAASYEQYF.

This clonotype was counted only a few times. The chain couples TRBV5-1 to TRBJ2-6, with D tentatively TRBD1 or TRBD2 (5 bases each). The CDR3 extends over 17 amino acids. From germline, CDR1 is SGHRS and CDR2 YFSETQ. Trimming removed 4 bases at V and 0 bases at J, with 14 bases between. The CDR3 reads CASSERDGYSGANVLTF. As DNA, the CDR3 is TGCGCCAGCAGCGAGAGGGACGGCTACTCTGGGGCCAACGTCCTGACTTTC.

This clonotype has a count of ten or more. V and J are TRBV7-2 and TRBJ2-3; weak D call: TRBD1 (5 bases). Germline V CDR1 and CDR2: SGHTA, FQGNSA. The CDR3 loop spans 14 amino acids. V lost 3 bases and J lost 0, with 7 bases in between. CDR3 sequence: CASSFDSSTDTQYF. For the CDR3, the DNA is TGTGCCAGCAGCTTCGACAGTAGCACAGATACGCAGTATTTT.

This clonotype was seen repeatedly, ten times or more. V is TRBV3-1 and J is TRBJ2-2; 7 bases are shared with TRBD2. CDR3 length: 17 residues. Trimming cost V 3 bases and J 5 bases; bases outside gene matches: 12. From germline, CDR1 is LGHDT and CDR2 YNNKEL (reference sequence). The CDR3 reads CASSHYAGTTTTGELFF. CDR3 bases: TGTGCCAGCAGCCACTACGCCGGGACTACTACAACCGGGGAGCTGTTTTTT.

A few counts support this clonotype. The chain joins TRBV19 to TRBJ1-6; no firm D call. The germline V gene has CDR1 LNHDA and CDR2 SQIVND (reference sequence). The CDR3 is 14 amino acids. Trimming left V 7 bases short and J 10 bases short, with 17 bases between. In DNA form, the CDR3 reads TGTGCCAGTAAGAAGGCAGACTACGACTCACCCCTCCACTTT. This sequence encodes CASKKADYDSPLHF.

This clonotype has a handful of counts. The rearrangement uses TRBV28 and TRBJ2-7; D might be TRBD2 (6 bases). The CDR3 contains 15 residues. Germline V CDR1 and CDR2: MDHEN, SYDVKM. V lost 5 bases, J lost 2 bases, and 16 bases lay in between. CDR3 protein: CASSATRGGAYEQYF. The CDR3 DNA reads as TGTGCCAGCAGTGCCACGCGGGGAGGTGCCTACGAGCAGTACTTC.

This clonotype was found a few times. The CDR3 region is CATSDFGAHRNEQFF. The CDR3 DNA reads as TGTGCCACCAGTGATTTTGGGGCCCATCGGAATGAGCAGTTCTTC. V is TRBV24-1 and J is TRBJ2-1; tentatively, D is TRBD1 (5 bases). Trimming took off 1 base at V and 7 bases at J, with 13 bases between the two ends. Germline V lookup: CDR1 KGHDR, CDR2 SFDVKD. This CDR3 has 15 amino acids.

This clonotype was seen ten or more times. The V gene is TRBV14, the J gene TRBJ2-7; D may be TRBD1 (6 bases). Germline V gene lookup returns CDR1 SGHDN and CDR2 FVKESK. The CDR3 is made up of 13 amino acids. The ends were cut back, 1 base at V and 8 bases at J, with 12 bases in the middle. The DNA for the CDR3 is TGTGCCAGCAGCCAAGCGTCACAGGGCAAGCAGTACTTC. Translating gives CASSQASQGKQYF. The entire variable domain, with the rest obtained from reference TRBV14 and TRBJ2-7, is as follows: EAGVTQFPSHSVIEKGQTVTLRCDPISGHDNLYWYRRVMGKEIKFLLHFVKESKQDESGMPNNRFLAERTGGTYSTLKVQPAELEDSGVYFCASSQASQGKQYFGPGTRLTVT.

The chain has TRBV20-1 and TRBJ2-7, with unresolved D. Germline CDR1 DFQATT, CDR2 SNEGSKA (reference sequence). V gave up 3 bases and J gave up 3 bases, with 9 bases separating them. The CDR3 covers 12 residues. The CDR3 loop reads CSASRQVYEQYF. The CDR3 DNA is TGCAGTGCTAGTAGACAAGTCTACGAGCAGTACTTC.

In its sample, this clonotype was seen a few times. V is TRBV20-1 and J is TRBJ2-6; the D is unclear. Trimming left V 3 bases short and J 4 bases short, with 7 bases between. The germline V gene has CDR1 DFQATT and CDR2 SNEGSKA (reference sequence). The CDR3 is 13 residues long. CDR3 DNA: TGCAGTGCTAGGGATCCAGGGGCCAACGTCCTGACTTTC. This sequence encodes CSARDPGANVLTF.

The sample holds many counts of this clonotype. The DNA for the CDR3 is TGTGCCAGCAGTTTTGGTACTAGCACAGATACGCAGTATTTT. Encoded protein: CASSFGTSTDTQYF. This chain links TRBV28 with TRBJ2-3, with D uncertain. The CDR3 sequence is 14 residues long. V lost 3 bases and J 0 bases, leaving 7 bases between the germline ends. Germline values: CDR1 MDHEN, CDR2 SYDVKM.

The chain uses TRBV19 and TRBJ2-1; D ambiguous. The V gene's germline CDR1 is LNHDA and CDR2 SQIVND (reference sequence). This CDR3 region has 13 residues. V was clipped by 6 bases and J by 5 bases, with 11 bases between them. This chain's CDR3 is CASSLKWDNEQFF. CDR3 coding DNA: TGTGCCAGTAGCCTCAAGTGGGACAATGAGCAGTTCTTC.

This clonotype was counted only a few times. This rearrangement joins TRBV11-3 to TRBJ2-1; no definite D call. V was pared by 2 bases and J by 4 bases, with 12 bases between. Germline loops: CDR1 SGHNT, CDR2 YENEEA. This CDR3 region has 15 residues. The CDR3 reads CASSLRDEPYNEQFF. CDR3 sequence (DNA): TGTGCCAGCAGCTTAAGAGACGAACCTTACAATGAGCAGTTCTTC.

This clonotype has a count of ten or more. In nucleotides, the CDR3 is TGTGCCAGCAGCTTATCTCTTACAATAGCGGGAGACGGGTATACGCAGTATTTT. Translating gives CASSLSLTIAGDGYTQYF. V usage is TRBV7-8 and J usage is TRBJ2-3, with 9 bases matching TRBD2. This CDR3 is 18 amino acids long. Germline trimming cut 2 bases from V and 7 bases from J; bases unmatched to any gene: 16. From germline, CDR1 is SGHVS and CDR2 FQNEAQ.

This clonotype was found many times. J is TRBJ2-1 and V is TRBV4-3; D is uncertain. Germline V gene lookup returns CDR1 LGHNA and CDR2 YSLEER. Trimming stripped 0 bases from V and 0 bases from J, with 12 bases between. The CDR3 length is 17 residues. The CDR3 DNA reads as TGCGCCAGCAGCCAAGATCTCCGCCGGATCTCCTACAATGAGCAGTTCTTC. Translating gives CASSQDLRRISYNEQFF.

This clonotype was seen repeatedly, ten times or more. V gene TRBV7-2 combines with J gene TRBJ2-1; D call uncertain. Germline assignment: CDR1 SGHTA and CDR2 FQGNSA. There are 12 residues in the CDR3. Deletions cut 4 bases from V and 5 bases from J, with 6 bases between. The CDR3 here is CASSSQDNEQFF. The CDR3 bases are TGTGCCAGCAGCTCTCAGGACAATGAGCAGTTCTTC. The complete variable domain, with remaining parts taken from reference TRBV7-2 and TRBJ2-1, reads GAGVSQSPSNKVTEKGKDVELRCDPISGHTALYWYRQSLGQGLEFLIYFQGNSAPDKSGLPSDRFSAERTGGSVSTLTIQRTQQEDSAVYLCASSSQDNEQFFGPGTRLTVL.

This clonotype was seen many times. The chain carries TRBV7-9 and TRBJ1-1; D unresolved. Germline-derived CDR1 and CDR2 are SEHNR and FQNEAQ (reference sequence). Trimming removed 4 bases at V and 0 bases at J, with 6 bases between. This CDR3 has 13 amino acids. The CDR3 spells CASSSRMNTEAFF. CDR3 coding DNA: TGTGCCAGCAGCTCCCGAATGAACACTGAAGCTTTCTTT. The whole variable domain, filled in from reference TRBV7-9 and TRBJ1-1, reads DTGVSQNPRHKITKRGQNVTFRCDPISEHNRLYWYRQTLGQGPEFLTYFQNEAQLEKSRLLSDRFSAERPKGSFSTLEIQRTEQGDSAMYLCASSSRMNTEAFFGQGTRLTVV.

This clonotype appeared a few times. This chain joins TRBV5-6 and TRBJ2-7; 11 nucleotides match TRBD2. The CDR3 extends over 20 amino acids. Per germline, CDR1 SGHDT and CDR2 YYEEEE. V lost 0 bases and J lost 0; bases outside the gene matches: 14. DNA for the CDR3: TGTGCCAGCAGCTTGGTGGGTGGGAGAGTAGCGGGAGGGCCCTCCTACGAGCAGTACTTC. It translates to CASSLVGGRVAGGPSYEQYF.

There are many counts of this clonotype. This sequence joins TRBV7-9 and TRBJ2-7; D unresolved. This CDR3 is built from 12 residues. V was cut by 6 bases and J by 4 bases, with 10 bases left in between. Germline V gives CDR1 SEHNR, CDR2 FQNEAQ (reference sequence). CDR3 in amino acids: CASSLRVYEQYF. The CDR3 DNA reads TGTGCCAGCAGTCTTCGGGTTTACGAGCAGTACTTC. Full variable domain (missing parts from reference TRBV7-9 and TRBJ2-7): DTGVSQNPRHKITKRGQNVTFRCDPISEHNRLYWYRQTLGQGPEFLTYFQNEAQLEKSRLLSDRFSAERPKGSFSTLEIQRTEQGDSAMYLCASSLRVYEQYFGPGTRLTVT.

In its sample, this clonotype was seen a few times. The CDR3 region has the DNA TGTGCCAGCAGTGAGCAGGATTCTTATCAGCCCCAGCATTTT. It translates to CASSEQDSYQPQHF. The chain recombines TRBV25-1 with TRBJ1-5; D unclear. Looked up from germline, CDR1 is MGHDK and CDR2 is SYGVNS. CDR3 length: 14 amino acids. Trimming took off 3 bases at V and 5 bases at J, with 11 bases between the two ends. The complete variable domain, with remaining parts taken from reference TRBV25-1 and TRBJ1-5, reads EADIYQTPRYLVIGTGKKITLECSQTMGHDKMYWYQQDPGMELHLIHYSYGVNSTEKGDLSSESTVSRIRTEHFPLTLESARPSHTSQYLCASSEQDSYQPQHFGDGTRLSIL.

The table lists this clonotype with many counts. V is TRBV7-8 and J is TRBJ2-7; 8 bases align to TRBD2. The V segment lost 6 bases and the J segment 2 bases; nucleotides outside the gene matches: 9. Germline V lookup: CDR1 SGHVS, CDR2 FQNEAQ. CDR3 length equals 15 residues. CDR3 region: CASSPAGGLTYEQYF. In nucleotides, the CDR3 is TGTGCCAGCAGTCCCGCGGGGGGTCTTACCTACGAGCAGTACTTC.

CDR3: CASSTTGVGANVLTF. The DNA for the CDR3 is TGTGCCAGTAGTACCACAGGGGTTGGGGCCAACGTCCTGACTTTC. This chain connects TRBV19 to TRBJ2-6; the match to TRBD1 covers 7 bases. Germline lookup yields CDR1 LNHDA and CDR2 SQIVND (reference sequence). This CDR3 region has 15 residues. J was trimmed by 3 bases and V by 4 bases; bases with no gene match: 3.